The 16 T cell receptor beta chains in this list originate from one sample, sequenced in a study of T cells in narcolepsy. The table came from immunoSEQ multiplex PCR; TCRdb's copy has only in-frame clones and leaves some out. The sample has 15,000 to 20,000 clones, roughly 72% seen once. Sequenced input: CD45RA- memory CD8+ T cells from PBMCs. These TCRs come from a human donor with narcolepsy.

The chain employs TRBV6-5 and TRBJ1-1; 7 nucleotides align to TRBD1. The CDR3 loop spans 13 amino acids. V was clipped by 6 bases and J by 0 bases; unmatched bases: 1. Germline CDR1 is MNHEY and CDR2 is SVGAGI. CDR3 in DNA: TGTGCCAGCAGAGACAGGGTGAACACTGAAGCTTTCTTT. It is translated as CASRDRVNTEAFF.

This clone turned up a few times. This could be a read error, since a much larger clone is one nucleotide away. The identical CDR3 is also encoded by other nucleotide sequences in the sample. V usage is TRBV4-1 and J usage is TRBJ2-3, with TRBD2 matching 9 bases. CDR1 and CDR2 from the germline V gene are MGHRA and YSYEKL. With V trimmed by 6 bases and J by 5 bases, 3 bases remained unmatched. CDR3 length: 13 residues. The CDR3 is CASRGGRGDTQYF. The DNA of the CDR3 is TGCGCCAGCAGAGGCGGGAGGGGAGATACGCAGTATTTT.

The rearrangement links TRBV5-6 to TRBJ2-7, with TRBD2 matching over 9 bases. This CDR3 has 17 amino acids. The V segment lost 4 bases and the J segment 0 bases; nucleotides outside the gene matches: 11. CDR1 and CDR2 (germline): SGHDT, YYEEEE. The DNA for the CDR3 is TGTGCCAGCAGCCCGACCGGGACTAGCAGGAGCTCCTACGAGCAGTACTTC. This sequence encodes CASSPTGTSRSSYEQYF.

The chain links TRBV18 to TRBJ2-7; no reliable D call. Germline V gene sequence: CDR1 KGHSH, CDR2 LQKENI. There are 12 residues in the CDR3. The ends were cut back, 2 bases at V and 3 bases at J, with 5 bases in the middle. The CDR3 protein is CASSPALYEQYF. The CDR3 DNA follows: TGTGCCAGCTCACCAGCCCTCTACGAGCAGTACTTC.

This clone was picked up a small number of times. Other DNA variants within this sample encode the same CDR3. The rearrangement joins TRBV7-9 to TRBJ1-1, with no clear D. This CDR3 is built from 14 residues. Germline-derived CDR1 and CDR2 are SEHNR and FQNEAQ (reference sequence). V gave up 4 bases and J gave up 0 bases, with 9 bases separating them. The CDR3 coding sequence is TGTGCCAGCAGCTCGGGCCAACTGAACACTGAAGCTTTCTTT. Its protein product is CASSSGQLNTEAFF.

This clone was picked up a small number of times. V usage is TRBV7-6 and J usage is TRBJ2-3, with 13 bases that match TRBD2. Germline CDR1 SGHVS, CDR2 FNYEAQ. Losses at the gene ends were 4 bases for V and 6 bases for J; bases not matched to a gene: 7. This CDR3 comprises 16 residues. The CDR3 DNA follows: TGTGCCAGCAGCTCGACTAGCGGGGGGAATTTGGATACGCAGTATTTT. Its protein product is CASSSTSGGNLDTQYF.

This clone was seen a handful of times. The V call is TRBV7-9, the J call TRBJ2-7; D assignment may be TRBD1 or TRBD2 (5 bases each). The CDR3 has 14 amino acids. V was trimmed by 1 base and J by 4 bases, leaving 11 bases between them. Germline-derived CDR1 and CDR2 are SEHNR and FQNEAQ (reference sequence). The DNA for the CDR3 is TGTGCCAGCAGCTTAGACGGGGCCAGTTACGAGCAGTACTTC. Protein product: CASSLDGASYEQYF.

This sequence joins TRBV9 and TRBJ2-7; D is unclear. This CDR3 is built from 13 residues. Trimming removed 3 bases from V and 3 bases from J, with 10 bases in between. Germline CDR1 and CDR2: SGDLS and YYNGEE. The CDR3 DNA reads TGTGCCAGCAGCGCCTGGGATGGCTACGAGCAGTACTTC. It yields the protein CASSAWDGYEQYF.

The rearrangement uses TRBV15 and TRBJ2-2, with D tentatively TRBD2 (5 bases). Germline lookup yields CDR1 LNHNV and CDR2 YYDKDF (reference sequence). The CDR3 has 15 amino acids. The V end was cut by 6 bases, the J end by 0 bases, with 11 bases between. CDR3 bases: TGTGCCACCAGGGTGGGAGAAACGAACACCGGGGAGCTGTTTTTT. Encoded protein: CATRVGETNTGELFF.

V usage is TRBV10-2 and J usage is TRBJ2-3; 7 bases fit TRBD2. Germline CDR1 reads WSHSY; CDR2 reads SAAADI. There are 16 residues in the CDR3. The J segment lost 0 bases and the V segment lost 5 bases, leaving 8 bases of the junction unmatched. The CDR3 loop reads CASSPSGGGSTDTQYF. The CDR3 DNA reads as TGCGCCAGCAGTCCCTCGGGCGGGGGAAGCACAGATACGCAGTATTTT.

This clone was found once. J is TRBJ1-1 and V is TRBV4-2, with 9 bases that match TRBD1. V was pared by 5 bases and J by 0 bases, with 10 bases of the junction left unmatched. Germline values: CDR1 LGHNA, CDR2 YNFKEQ. The length of the CDR3 is 17 residues. CDR3 residues: CASSLGAGTGLNTEAFF. The CDR3 coding sequence is TGTGCCAGCAGCTTAGGCGCCGGGACAGGGTTGAACACTGAAGCTTTCTTT.

Concerning this clone: It differs at one base from a far larger clone, so likely a read error. The chain has TRBV4-1 and TRBJ1-2; the D gene is possibly TRBD1 (6 bases). The CDR3 spans 16 residues. The germline CDR1 and CDR2 sequences are MGHRA and YSYEKL. Trimming cost V 6 bases and J 8 bases, with 25 bases left between them. Here the CDR3 reads CASSLGPGGGLEGYTF. The CDR3 coding sequence is TGCGCCAGCAGTCTAGGACCGGGAGGGGGGTTAGAAGGCTACACCTTC.

The rearrangement links TRBV9 to TRBJ1-1; the D is unclear. CDR1 SGDLS and CDR2 YYNGEE come from the germline V gene. This CDR3 region has 14 residues. Trimming removed 4 bases from V and 5 bases from J, with 15 bases in between. CDR3 amino acids: CASSPEKVGTEAFF. The CDR3 DNA reads as TGTGCCAGCAGCCCGGAAAAGGTGGGGACTGAAGCTTTCTTT.

J is TRBJ2-2 and V is TRBV5-5; possible D gene TRBD1, 6 bases. The germline V and J ends were trimmed by 5 bases and 2 bases, with 13 bases remaining between them. This CDR3 is built from 15 residues. In germline, CDR1 is SGHKS, CDR2 YYEKEE (reference sequence). The CDR3, as DNA: TGTGCCAGCAGTTCGGGGACAACTAACACCGGGGAGCTGTTTTTT. Translating gives CASSSGTTNTGELFF. The full variable domain, its missing parts supplied by reference TRBV5-5 and TRBJ2-2, is DAGVTQSPTHLIKTRGQQVTLRCSPISGHKSVSWYQQVLGQGPQFIFQYYEKEERGRGNFPDRFSARQFPNYSSELNVNALLLGDSALYLCASSSGTTNTGELFFGEGSRLTVL.

The V gene is TRBV28, the J gene TRBJ1-1; D remains ambiguous. Looked up from germline, CDR1 is MDHEN and CDR2 is SYDVKM. Trimming stripped 4 bases from V and 0 bases from J, with 18 bases between. The CDR3 extends over 17 amino acids. CDR3 in DNA: TGTGCCAGCAGTTCCCCAGAACACCCTCCTATGAACACTGAAGCTTTCTTT. Amino acids: CASSSPEHPPMNTEAFF.

The chain joins TRBV5-6 to TRBJ2-7; either TRBD1 or TRBD2 may fit D (6 bases each). Germline loops: CDR1 SGHDT, CDR2 YYEEEE. The V and J ends lost 3 bases and 5 bases respectively, with 12 bases between them. The CDR3 consists of 13 residues. CDR3 region: CASSWGAGDEQYF. Written as DNA, the CDR3 is TGTGCCAGCAGCTGGGGGGCAGGTGACGAGCAGTACTTC.